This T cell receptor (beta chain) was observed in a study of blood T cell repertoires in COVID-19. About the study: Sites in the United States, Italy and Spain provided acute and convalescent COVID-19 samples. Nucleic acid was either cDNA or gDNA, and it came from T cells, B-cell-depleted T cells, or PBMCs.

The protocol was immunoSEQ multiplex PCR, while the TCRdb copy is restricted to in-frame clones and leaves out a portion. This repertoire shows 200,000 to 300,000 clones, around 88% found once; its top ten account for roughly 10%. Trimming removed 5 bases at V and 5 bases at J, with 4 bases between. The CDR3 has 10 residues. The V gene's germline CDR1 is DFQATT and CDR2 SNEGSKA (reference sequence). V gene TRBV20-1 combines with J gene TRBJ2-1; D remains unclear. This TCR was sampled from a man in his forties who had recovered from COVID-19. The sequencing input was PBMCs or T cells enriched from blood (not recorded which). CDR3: CSAFNNEQFF. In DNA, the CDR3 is TGCAGTGCTTTCAACAATGAGCAGTTCTTC.